This T cell receptor beta chain is from a study of blood T cells in healthy people across ages. General study results and limits: Conclusively comparing naive with antigen-experienced cells was impossible with unsorted PBMCs.

Germline V CDR1 and CDR2: SGHTS, YDEGEE. The CDR3 covers 16 residues. This clonotype has just one count. Its antigen is as yet unknown. The use of a sample-barcoded 5' primer and a J-beta primer mix characterized a second PCR of roughly 6 to 11 cycles. A single record per CDR3 protein comes from TCRdb applying MiXCR to the 5' RACE reads. This repertoire shows 800,000 or so distinct CDR3 sequences, around a quarter found once; its top ten account for 3.7%. These data are also associated with another study on T cells of mothers and their children. From that report: All extracted RNA went into cDNA synthesis, about 1.4 ug per 15 ul.

The TCR originated in a boy aged 5 to 17 in good health. This chain connects TRBV5-8 to TRBJ2-1; no clear D gene. The J call may be incorrect, as the DNA end agrees better with TRBJ2-5. The material sequenced was blood. CDR3 sequence (DNA): TGTGCCAGCATCCCCGGGCCAGTTACCAAGAGAGAGACCCAGTACTTC. Its protein product is CASIPGPVTKRETQYF.